The 8 T cell receptor beta chains in this list originate from one sample, sequenced in a study of early T cells in non-severe SARS-CoV-2 infection. MiXCR was run by TCRdb on the 5' RACE reads, yielding one entry per CDR3 protein. The sample includes around 22,000 distinct CDR3 sequences, 3.5% to 4.5% of them seen just once. What was sequenced was whole blood. Every receptor here comes from an adult who was a healthcare worker with PCR-confirmed SARS-CoV-2 infection or an uninfected control (not recorded which).

Many counts were recorded for this clonotype. V usage is TRBV5-1 and J usage is TRBJ2-7; tentative D call: TRBD1 (5 bases). This CDR3 region has 16 residues. Germline V CDR1 and CDR2: SGHRS, YFSETQ. V dropped 1 base and J dropped 0 bases, with 14 bases sitting between them. As DNA, the CDR3 is TGCGCCAGCAGCTTGCGGCGACAAGGGGCCTCCTACGAGCAGTACTTC. As protein: CASSLRRQGASYEQYF. Using reference TRBV5-1 and TRBJ2-7 for the parts outside the CDR3, the full variable domain is KAGVTQTPRYLIKTRGQQVTLSCSPISGHRSVSWYQQTPGQGLQFLFEYFSETQRNKGNFPGRFSGRQFSNSRSEMNVSTLELGDSALYLCASSLRRQGASYEQYFGPGTRLTVT.

This clonotype has a count of ten or more. V is TRBV4-2 and J is TRBJ2-1, with TRBD2 identical over 7 bases. The ends lost 0 bases at V and 12 bases at J; junction bases unmatched: 5. The germline V gene has CDR1 LGHNA and CDR2 YNFKEQ. The CDR3 sequence is 13 residues long. CDR3 nucleotide sequence: TGTGCCAGCAGCCAAGATCTGGGGGGGAGGCAGTTCTTC. Translation gives CASSQDLGGRQFF.

This clonotype occurred many times. V and J are TRBV7-6 and TRBJ2-1; perhaps TRBD1 as D (8 bases). Trimming shortened V by 5 bases and J by 7 bases, and 15 bases separated the two germline ends. The CDR3 consists of 14 residues. From germline, CDR1 is SGHVS and CDR2 FNYEAQ. CDR3 sequence (DNA): TGTGCCAGCAGCCAACAGGGGGGGTTGAATGAGCAGTTCTTC. Translating it yields CASSQQGGLNEQFF. The variable domain in full, completed from reference TRBV7-6 and TRBJ2-1, reads GAGVSQSPRYKVTKRGQDVALRCDPISGHVSLYWYRQALGQGPEFLTYFNYEAQQDKSGLPNDRFSAERPEGSISTLTIQRTEQRDSAMYRCASSQQGGLNEQFFGPGTRLTVL.

This clonotype was seen at least ten times. The V gene is TRBV24-1, the J gene TRBJ2-2; D may be TRBD1 (6 bases). The CDR3 spans 15 residues. V shed 2 bases and J shed 5 bases, with 11 bases lying between them. Germline-derived CDR1 and CDR2 are KGHDR and SFDVKD. CDR3 DNA sequence: TGTGCCACCAGTGATTCAGGGGCGCGGACCGGGGAGCTGTTTTTT. Residues: CATSDSGARTGELFF.

The chain joins TRBV6-2 or TRBV6-3 to TRBJ2-1; either TRBD1 or TRBD2 may supply D (5 bases each). V lost 0 bases and J 10 bases, leaving 7 bases between the germline ends. Germline V gene lookup returns CDR1 MNHEY and CDR2 SVGEGT. The CDR3 contains 12 residues. The CDR3 loop is CASSYSRDEQFF. CDR3 DNA sequence: TGTGCCAGCAGTTACTCCCGGGACGAGCAGTTCTTC.

This clonotype was picked up many times. The chain uses TRBV5-1 and TRBJ2-1; D possibly corresponds to TRBD1 (6 bases). V was trimmed by 0 bases and J by 3 bases, leaving 7 bases between them. The CDR3 consists of 14 residues. Germline lookup yields CDR1 SGHRS and CDR2 YFSETQ. Here the CDR3 reads CASSLGGGYNEQFF. The CDR3 nucleotides are TGCGCCAGCAGCTTGGGAGGGGGCTACAATGAGCAGTTCTTC.

This clonotype appeared a few times. The chain recombines TRBV6-6 with TRBJ2-7; D is possibly TRBD2 (6 bases). CDR3 length: 14 amino acids. Germline CDR1 MNHNY, CDR2 SVGAGI (reference sequence). With 2 bases removed from V and 4 bases from J, the gap between germline ends came to 12 bases. CDR3 loop: CASSYGRESYEQYF. The CDR3 DNA reads TGTGCCAGCAGTTACGGCCGGGAGTCGTACGAGCAGTACTTC.

Within the sample, this clonotype is medium-sized. The J gene is TRBJ2-3, the V gene TRBV7-2; TRBD2 matches at 10 bases. Trimming at V came to 5 bases and at J to 2 bases, leaving 7 bases not matched to a gene. The germline gives CDR1 SGHTA, CDR2 FQGNSA. CDR3 size: 16 residues. The CDR3 DNA is TGTGCCAGCAGCCCGGGGACTAGCGTGAACACAGATACGCAGTATTTT. Protein product: CASSPGTSVNTDTQYF.